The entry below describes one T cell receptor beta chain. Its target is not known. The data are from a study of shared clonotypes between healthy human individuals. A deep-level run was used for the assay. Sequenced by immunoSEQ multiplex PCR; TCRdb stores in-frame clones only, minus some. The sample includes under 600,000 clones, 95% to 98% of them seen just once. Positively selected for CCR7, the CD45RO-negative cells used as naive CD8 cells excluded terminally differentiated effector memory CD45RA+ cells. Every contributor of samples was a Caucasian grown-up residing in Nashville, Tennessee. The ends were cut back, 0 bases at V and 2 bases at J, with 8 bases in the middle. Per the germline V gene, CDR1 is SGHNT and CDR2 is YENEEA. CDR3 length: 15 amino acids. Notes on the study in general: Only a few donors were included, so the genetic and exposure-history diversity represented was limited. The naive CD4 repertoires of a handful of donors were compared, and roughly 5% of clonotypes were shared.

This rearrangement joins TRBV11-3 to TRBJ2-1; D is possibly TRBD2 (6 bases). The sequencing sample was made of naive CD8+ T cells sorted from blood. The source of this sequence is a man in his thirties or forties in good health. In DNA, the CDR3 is TGTGCCAGCAGCTTAGACGGGAGTACCTACAATGAGCAGTTCTTC. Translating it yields CASSLDGSTYNEQFF.